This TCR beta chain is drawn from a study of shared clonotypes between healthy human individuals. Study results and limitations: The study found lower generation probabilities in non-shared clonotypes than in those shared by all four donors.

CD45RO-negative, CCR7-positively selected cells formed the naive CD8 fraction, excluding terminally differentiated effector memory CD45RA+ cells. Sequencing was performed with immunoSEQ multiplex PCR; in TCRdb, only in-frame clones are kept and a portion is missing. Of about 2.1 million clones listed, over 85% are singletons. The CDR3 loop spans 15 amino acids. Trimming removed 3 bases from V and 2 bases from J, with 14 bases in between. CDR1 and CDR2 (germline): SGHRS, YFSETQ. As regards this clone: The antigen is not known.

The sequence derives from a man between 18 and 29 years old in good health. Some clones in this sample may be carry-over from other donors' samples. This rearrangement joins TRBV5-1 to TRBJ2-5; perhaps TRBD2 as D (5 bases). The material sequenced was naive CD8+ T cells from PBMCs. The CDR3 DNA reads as TGCGCCAGCAGCTCTGAGGGCGGATGGCAAGAGACCCAGTACTTC. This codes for CASSSEGGWQETQYF.